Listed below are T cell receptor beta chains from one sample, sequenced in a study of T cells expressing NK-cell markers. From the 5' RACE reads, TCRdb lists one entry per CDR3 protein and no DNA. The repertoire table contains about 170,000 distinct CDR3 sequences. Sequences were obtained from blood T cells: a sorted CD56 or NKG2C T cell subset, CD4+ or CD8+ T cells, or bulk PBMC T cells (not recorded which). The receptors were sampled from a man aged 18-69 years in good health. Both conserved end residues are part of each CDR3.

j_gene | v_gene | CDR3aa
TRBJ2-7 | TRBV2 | CASSAGTDATYEQYF
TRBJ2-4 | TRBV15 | CATSPDSKYTKNIQYF
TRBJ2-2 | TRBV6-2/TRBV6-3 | CASSYGGYGELFF
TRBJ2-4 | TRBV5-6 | CASSLRGTAQYF
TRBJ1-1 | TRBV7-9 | CASSPDTDRNTEAFF
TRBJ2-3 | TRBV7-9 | CASSLRASSTDTQYF
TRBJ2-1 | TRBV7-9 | CASSPGPIQNGNEQFF
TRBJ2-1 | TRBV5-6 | CASSLMVAGYSYNEQFF
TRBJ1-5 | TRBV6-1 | CASTLTDGFNQPQHF
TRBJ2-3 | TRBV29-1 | CSLGGGEETDTQYF
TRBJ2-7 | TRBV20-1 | CSAREGVTGGSYEQYF
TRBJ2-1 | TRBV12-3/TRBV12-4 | CASRTGQKQFF
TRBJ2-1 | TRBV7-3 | CASSPLGGASEQFF
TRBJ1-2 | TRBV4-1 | CASSQWTGDGGYTF
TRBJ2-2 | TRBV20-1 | CSARASSGAGELFF
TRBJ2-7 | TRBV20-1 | CSARGGGHSFTYEQYF
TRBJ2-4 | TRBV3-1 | CASSQDRTGILAKNIQYF
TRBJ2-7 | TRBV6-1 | CASSERTGTAGEQYF
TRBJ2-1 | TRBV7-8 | CATIVLFEQFF
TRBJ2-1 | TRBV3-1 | CASSQDLSGGAYNEQFF
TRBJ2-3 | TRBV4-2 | CASSFTDFSSTDTQYF
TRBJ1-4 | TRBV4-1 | CASSQERPVNEKLFF
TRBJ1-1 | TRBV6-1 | CASSPGNRGTEAFF
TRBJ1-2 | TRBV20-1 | CSARGTGAYGYTF
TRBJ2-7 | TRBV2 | CASRILAGGSYEQYF
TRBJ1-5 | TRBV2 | CASSVFDSNQPQHF
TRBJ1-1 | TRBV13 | CASSLGTLLYKAFF
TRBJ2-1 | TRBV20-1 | CSARDRRNYNEQFF
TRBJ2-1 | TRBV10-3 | CAISGTSGNNEQFF
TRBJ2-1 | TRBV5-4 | CASGGAREVYNEQFF
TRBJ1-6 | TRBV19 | CASSPGGGVSPLHF
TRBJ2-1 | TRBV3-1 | CASSPGTEVSYNEQFF
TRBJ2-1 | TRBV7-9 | CASSSRGGESGEQFF
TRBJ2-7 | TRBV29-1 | CSVEEDWGAGVYEQYF
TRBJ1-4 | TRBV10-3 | CAISEFREERNEKLFF
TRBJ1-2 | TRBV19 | CASSPTASGSYGYTF
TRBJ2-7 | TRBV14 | CASSQEQGTTYEQYF
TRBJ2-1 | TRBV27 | CASDHNGGHPSNEQFF
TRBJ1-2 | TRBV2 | CASSVRDTYGYTF
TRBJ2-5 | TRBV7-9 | CASISSRDVETQYF
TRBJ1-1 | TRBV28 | CASSLVVVRDTEAFF
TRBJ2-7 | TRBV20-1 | CSARGTRDPIYEQYF
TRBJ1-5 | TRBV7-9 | CASSSEGTGVRQPQHF
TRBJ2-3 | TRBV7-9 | CASRQTGTTTSTDTQYF
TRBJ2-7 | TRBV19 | CASAAASYEQYF
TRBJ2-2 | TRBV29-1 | CSADRRNTGELFF
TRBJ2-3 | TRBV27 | CASSSVPGLAGGRTDTQYF
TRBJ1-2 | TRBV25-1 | CATSRADYGYTF
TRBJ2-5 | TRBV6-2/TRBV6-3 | CASSPVGNQETQYF
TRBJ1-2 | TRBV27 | CASSSTLTGAPYGYTF
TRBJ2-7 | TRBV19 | CASSMGKGGYEQYF
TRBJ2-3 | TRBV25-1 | CASSGQGGTTDTQYF
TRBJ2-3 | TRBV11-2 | CASSLDHKKDTQYF
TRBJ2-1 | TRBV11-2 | CASSAHHKGTGGGDEQFF
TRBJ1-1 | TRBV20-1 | CSAIRPGENTEAFF
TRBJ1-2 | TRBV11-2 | CASSLGTYYGYTF